A selection of T cell receptor beta chains follows, all from one sample in a study of T cell repertoires in cytomegalovirus infection. These receptors have no known antigen. One entry per CDR3 protein, called by TCRdb with MiXCR from the reads. There are approximately 590,000 distinct CDR3 sequences in the sample; 35% to 50% occur only once, and more than 40% lies in the top ten. The sample consisted of cultured PBMCs, taken from culture after CMV antigen stimulation. The receptors shown here come from a human donor in good health (CMV status not recorded). Some clones in this sample may be carry-over from other donors' samples. The CDR3 runs from the conserved cysteine through the conserved F or W. D genes are given only for firm matches. Some rows have no size entry. The others give once, few or many, or a class for an expanded clone.

TRBV6-2/TRBV6-3	TRBD2	TRBJ2-3	NA	CASSASGTTAHTQYF	TGTGCCAGCAGTGCTTCCGGGACTACCGCCCATACGCAGTATTTT
TRBV7-2	TRBD2	TRBJ2-7	many	CASSLASGENYEQYF	TGTGCCAGCAGCCTCGCGAGCGGGGAGAACTACGAGCAGTACTTC
TRBV12-3/TRBV12-4	TRBD2	TRBJ2-2	NA	CASSWGGLYTGELFF	TGTGCCAGCAGTTGGGGGGGACTCTACACCGGGGAGCTGTTTTTT
TRBV18	NA	TRBJ2-1	NA	CASSPNAGSPSSYNEQFF	TGTGCCAGCTCACCTAACGCGGGCAGCCCGAGCTCCTACAATGAGCAGTTCTTC
TRBV6-1	TRBD2	TRBJ2-3	few	CASTPRGGTTDTQYF	TGTGCCAGCACCCCGCGGGGGGGAACCACAGATACGCAGTATTTT
TRBV7-8	NA	TRBJ1-2	NA	CASSLVLGGGYTF	TGTGCCAGCAGCTTAGTTCTGGGAGGTGGCTACACCTTC
TRBV6-2/TRBV6-3	TRBD2	TRBJ2-3	few	CASRSSGSGADTQYF	TGTGCCAGCAGATCGAGCGGGAGTGGTGCAGATACGCAGTATTTT
TRBV12-3/TRBV12-4	TRBD2	TRBJ2-3	NA	CASSFRLAGGSDTQYF	TGTGCCAGCAGTTTTCGGTTAGCGGGAGGTTCAGATACGCAGTATTTT
TRBV7-2	NA	TRBJ2-5	few	CASSAVNQETQYF	TGTGCCAGCAGCGCAGTTAACCAAGAGACCCAGTACTTC
TRBV12-3/TRBV12-4	TRBD2	TRBJ2-4	few	CASAGGYKNIQYF	TGTGCCAGCGCGGGGGGATATAAAAACATTCAGTACTTC
TRBV7-2	NA	TRBJ2-3	NA	CASSRWGDTQYF	TGTGCCAGCAGCCGGTGGGGAGATACGCAGTATTTT
TRBV7-2	TRBD1	TRBJ1-2	few	CASSFRDRGYYGYTF	TGTGCCAGCAGCTTCCGGGACAGGGGTTACTATGGCTACACCTTC
TRBV2	NA	TRBJ1-1	NA	CASSEEQMNTEAFF	TGTGCCAGCAGTGAGGAACAGATGAACACTGAAGCTTTCTTT
TRBV27	TRBD1	TRBJ1-2	NA	CASSGQGANGYTF	TGTGCCAGCAGCGGACAGGGGGCGAATGGCTACACCTTC
TRBV28	NA	TRBJ2-1	once	CASSSPGNRQFF	TGTGCCAGCAGCTCCCCGGGGAATAGGCAGTTCTTC
TRBV12-3/TRBV12-4	TRBD1	TRBJ2-7	few	CASSLQTGGAYEQYF	TGTGCCAGCAGCCTCCAGACAGGGGGGGCCTACGAGCAGTACTTC
TRBV7-2	NA	TRBJ2-3	NA	CASSSRVSNTLDTQYF	TGTGCCAGCAGCTCTCGGGTCTCAAATACTCTAGATACGCAGTATTTT
TRBV25-1	NA	TRBJ1-4	NA	CASRPTGGETNEKLFF	TGTGCCAGCCGCCCCACAGGAGGGGAAACTAATGAAAAACTGTTTTTT
TRBV7-2	NA	TRBJ2-1	NA	CASSLVGQHNEQFF	TGTGCCAGCAGCTTAGTGGGACAACACAATGAGCAGTTCTTC
TRBV6-1	NA	TRBJ2-3	NA	CASSTVSTDTQYF	TGTGCCAGCTCCACAGTGAGCACAGATACGCAGTATTTT
TRBV5-1	NA	TRBJ2-3	NA	CASSMGLTVSTDTQYF	TGCGCCAGCAGCATGGGGCTAACCGTTAGCACAGATACGCAGTATTTT
TRBV9	TRBD1	TRBJ2-1	NA	CASSVAGQGANNEQFF	TGTGCCAGCAGCGTAGCTGGGCAGGGGGCAAACAATGAGCAGTTCTTC
TRBV5-3	TRBD2	TRBJ2-1	NA	CASSPTGLAGPNEQFF	TGTGCCAGCAGCCCGACTGGACTAGCGGGGCCGAATGAGCAGTTCTTC
TRBV7-8	NA	TRBJ1-5	few	CASSTGYSNQPQHF	TGTGCCAGCAGCACAGGGTATAGCAATCAGCCCCAGCATTTT
TRBV6-6	NA	TRBJ1-5	NA	CASSYSGRNQPQHF	TGTGCCAGCAGTTACTCCGGAAGGAATCAGCCCCAGCATTTT
TRBV6-5	NA	TRBJ1-3	few	CATHRGGTGNTIYF	TGTGCCACCCATCGCGGGGGTACAGGAAACACCATATATTTT
TRBV7-8	TRBD1	TRBJ1-5	few	CASSLGQGDNQPQHF	TGTGCCAGCAGCTTAGGACAGGGGGACAATCAGCCCCAGCATTTT
TRBV7-8	TRBD1	TRBJ1-3	NA	CASSFGQGPNTIYF	TGTGCCAGCAGCTTCGGACAGGGGCCAAACACCATATATTTT
TRBV20-1	NA	TRBJ1-4	NA	CSANVPPTNEKLFF	TGCAGTGCAAATGTCCCACCAACTAATGAAAAACTGTTTTTT
TRBV27	NA	TRBJ2-1	NA	CASSPLTSDEQFF	TGTGCCAGCAGTCCCCTAACTTCGGATGAGCAGTTCTTC
TRBV7-8	NA	TRBJ2-3	NA	CASSFLGTGDTQYF	TGTGCCAGCAGCTTTCTGGGGACTGGAGATACGCAGTATTTT
TRBV7-8	TRBD1	TRBJ1-1	many	CASSKSGQGDTEAFF	TGTGCCAGCAGCAAATCCGGACAGGGCGACACTGAAGCTTTCTTT
TRBV11-2	TRBD2	TRBJ2-5	NA	CASSQESSGGKETQYF	TGTGCCAGCAGCCAGGAATCTAGCGGGGGAAAAGAGACCCAGTACTTC
TRBV20-1	NA	TRBJ1-1	NA	CSARDHRDSAEAFF	TGCAGTGCTAGAGATCACAGGGATTCCGCTGAAGCTTTCTTT
TRBV19	NA	TRBJ2-3	NA	CASSWRGGDTQYF	TGTGCCAGTAGTTGGAGGGGAGGAGATACGCAGTATTTT
TRBV7-2	TRBD1	TRBJ2-5	NA	CASSSGQIHETQYF	TGTGCCAGCAGCTCGGGACAGATACACGAGACCCAGTACTTC
TRBV7-6	NA	TRBJ1-6	few	CASSRRGGSSPLHF	TGTGCCAGCAGCCGACGGGGCGGGAGTTCACCCCTCCACTTT
TRBV11-2	NA	TRBJ1-4	NA	CASSGPRGWLFF	TGTGCCAGCAGCGGCCCTAGGGGCTGGCTGTTTTTT
TRBV5-5	TRBD2	TRBJ2-3	few	CASSFGGRATDTQYF	TGTGCCAGCAGCTTCGGCGGGAGGGCCACAGATACGCAGTATTTT
TRBV7-2	NA	TRBJ2-7	few	CASSLELNYEQYF	TGTGCCAGCAGCTTAGAACTGAACTACGAGCAGTACTTC
TRBV7-2	TRBD1	TRBJ2-7	few	CASSWGQRYEQYF	TGTGCCAGCAGCTGGGGACAGCGCTACGAGCAGTACTTC
TRBV12-3/TRBV12-4	NA	TRBJ2-1	few	CASSSGHLGNEQFF	TGTGCCAGCAGTTCGGGACATTTGGGGAATGAGCAGTTCTTC
TRBV12-5	TRBD1	TRBJ2-1	NA	CASGRTGVVDNEQFF	TGTGCTAGTGGTCGAACAGGGGTCGTCGACAATGAGCAGTTCTTC
TRBV20-1	NA	TRBJ1-1	NA	CSARPSGSLGTEAFF	TGCAGTGCTAGACCCTCCGGTAGCCTTGGCACTGAAGCTTTCTTT
TRBV7-2	TRBD2	TRBJ2-1	NA	CASARGTSGKNEQFF	TGTGCCAGCGCGAGAGGGACTAGCGGGAAAAATGAGCAGTTCTTC
TRBV7-2	TRBD2	TRBJ2-3	NA	CASSSKVVASGNTDTQYF	TGTGCCAGCAGCTCGAAAGTGGTGGCTAGCGGGAACACAGATACGCAGTATTTT
TRBV20-1	TRBD1	TRBJ1-1	NA	CSARTGDTEAFF	TGCAGTGCTAGAACAGGGGACACTGAAGCTTTCTTT
TRBV7-9	NA	TRBJ2-6	NA	CASSLRIGGSGANVLTF	TGTGCCAGCAGCCTACGCATAGGGGGGTCTGGGGCCAACGTCCTGACTTTC
TRBV4-1	TRBD2	TRBJ2-1	few	CASSPPRAGGIHEQFF	TGCGCCAGCAGCCCCCCCCGGGCGGGAGGGATCCATGAGCAGTTCTTC
TRBV2	NA	TRBJ2-7	NA	CASTLERSGSAEQYF	TGTGCCAGCACGTTGGAGCGGTCCGGATCGGCCGAGCAGTACTTC
TRBV12-3/TRBV12-4	TRBD1	TRBJ2-4	NA	CASSLGQGRKNIQYF	TGTGCCAGCAGTTTGGGACAGGGGAGGAAAAACATTCAGTACTTC
TRBV7-2	TRBD2	TRBJ2-6	NA	CASSLVGGGSTGANVLTF	TGTGCCAGCAGCTTAGTTGGCGGGGGGTCCACGGGGGCCAACGTCCTGACTTTC
TRBV20-1	NA	TRBJ2-7	NA	CSASSPGAYEQYF	TGCAGTGCTAGTTCCCCGGGGGCCTACGAGCAGTACTTC
TRBV7-9	TRBD1	TRBJ1-3	NA	CASSLGQNSGNTIYF	TGTGCCAGCAGCCTGGGACAGAACTCTGGAAACACCATATATTTT
TRBV20-1	NA	TRBJ1-2	many	CSARAAGLGYGYTF	TGCAGTGCTAGGGCCGCGGGGCTAGGCTATGGCTACACCTTC